This paragraph reports one TCR beta chain. The method was immunoSEQ multiplex PCR; TCRdb's version includes in-frame clones alone and lacks a portion of them. The data hold some 1 million clones, with about three quarters observed a single time. Germline V gives CDR1 SEHNR, CDR2 FQNEAQ (reference sequence). CDR3 size: 11 residues. Trimming stripped 1 base from V and 8 bases from J, with 3 bases between. The source of the sample is a study of shared clonotypes between healthy human individuals. Sequenced input: memory CD4+ T cells sorted from blood. Regarding subset: CD45RA-negative fraction. The TCR sequence derives from a man aged 18 to 30 in good health. This chain links TRBV7-9 with TRBJ2-1; D is unresolved. In nucleotides, the CDR3 is TGTGCCAGCAGCTTAGAACATGAGCAGTTCTTC. It is translated as CASSLEHEQFF.